This entry lists 26 T cell receptor beta chains sequenced from one sample in a study of CD8+ T cells in alopecia areata. Extraction and reverse transcription of RNA yielded cDNA as the sequencing template. TCRdb's copy holds only in-frame clones and misses some; the assay was immunoSEQ multiplex PCR. The table includes hundreds of thousands of clones, 65% to 70% detected once. The input for sequencing was CD4+ T cells sorted from blood, taken at week 0. These receptors were collected from a human donor with alopecia areata.

This chain joins TRBV29-1 and TRBJ1-2; D is uncertain. CDR1 SQVTM and CDR2 ANQGSEA come from the germline V gene. The V and J ends lost 6 bases and 7 bases respectively, with 15 bases between them. This CDR3 has 12 amino acids. The CDR3 coding sequence is TGCAGCGTAAGGACGACGCCTGGTGGCTACACCTTC. It specifies CSVRTTPGGYTF.

The chain carries TRBV30 and TRBJ2-4; possible D gene TRBD1, 6 bases. The germline CDR1 and CDR2 sequences are GTSNPN and SVGIG (reference sequence). This CDR3 has 14 residues. Trimming took 0 bases from V and 8 from J, leaving 14 bases between them. The CDR3 loop reads CAWSVPGKGDIQYF. CDR3 sequence (DNA): TGTGCCTGGAGTGTACCGGGAAAGGGGGACATTCAGTACTTC.

The chain has TRBV2 and TRBJ1-5; D is undetermined. The CDR3 extends over 13 amino acids. The V end was cut by 4 bases, the J end by 1 base, with 5 bases between. Germline assignment: CDR1 SNHLY and CDR2 FYNNEI. The CDR3 sequence: CASSGPSNQPQHF. The CDR3 coding sequence is TGTGCCAGCAGTGGCCCCAGCAATCAGCCCCAGCATTTT.

This sequence joins TRBV29-1 and TRBJ1-2; D gene ambiguous. This CDR3 is 11 amino acids long. V lost 7 bases and J lost 8, with 14 bases in between. Germline V gene lookup returns CDR1 SQVTM and CDR2 ANQGSEA. CDR3 sequence (DNA): TGCAGCGGTGACACCGGAGCCGGCTACACCTTC. It encodes CSGDTGAGYTF.

The V gene is TRBV5-1, the J gene TRBJ2-7; 10 bases agree with TRBD1. The CDR3 consists of 15 residues. Germline V gene lookup returns CDR1 SGHRS and CDR2 YFSETQ. V shed 4 bases and J 1 base; nucleotides not matched to a gene: 5. The CDR3 is CASSESGQGSYEQYF. In DNA, the CDR3 is TGCGCCAGCAGCGAATCGGGACAGGGGTCCTACGAGCAGTACTTC.

This chain uses TRBV9 with TRBJ1-6; 7 bases align to TRBD1. V trimming: 7 bases; J trimming: 5 bases; junction bases outside the gene matches: 3. CDR1 and CDR2 from the germline V gene are SGDLS and YYNGEE. The CDR3 length is 13 residues. The CDR3 spells CASGGQDNSPLHF. CDR3 DNA: TGTGCCAGCGGAGGACAGGATAATTCACCCCTCCACTTT.

The chain links TRBV2 to TRBJ2-7; D may be TRBD2 (5 bases). V dropped 5 bases and J dropped 3 bases, with 14 bases sitting between them. Germline V gives CDR1 SNHLY, CDR2 FYNNEI. This CDR3 comprises 14 residues. CDR3 protein: CASSLSPEVYEQYF. The CDR3 DNA reads TGTGCCAGCAGTTTATCCCCGGAGGTCTACGAGCAGTACTTC.

V usage is TRBV20-1 and J usage is TRBJ2-3, with D hard to call. The CDR3 runs 11 residues. Trimming stripped 3 bases from V and 5 bases from J, with 6 bases between. CDR1 DFQATT and CDR2 SNEGSKA come from the germline V gene (reference sequence). The CDR3 sequence is CSASSEDTQYF. As DNA, the CDR3 is TGCAGTGCTAGCTCCGAAGATACGCAGTATTTT.

This clone was seen more than once but under ten times. This chain joins TRBV10-3 and TRBJ2-7; tentative D call: TRBD1 (6 bases). Between the trimmed V and J ends, which lost 6 bases and 3 bases, there was a span of 6 bases. The CDR3 totals 11 residues. Germline values: CDR1 ENHRY, CDR2 SYGVKD. The CDR3 spells CAIRQGYEQYF. CDR3 DNA: TGTGCCATCAGACAGGGCTACGAGCAGTACTTC.

The chain couples TRBV11-1 to TRBJ1-2, with 9 bases lining up with TRBD1. J lost 7 bases, V lost 5 bases, and 11 bases had no gene match. The CDR3 is 15 amino acids. Germline-derived CDR1 and CDR2 are SGHAT and FQDESV (reference sequence). The CDR3 DNA sequence: TGTGCCAGCAGCGCTGACGGACAGGGGCCTCGTGGCTACACCTTC. Amino acids: CASSADGQGPRGYTF.

The chain employs TRBV4-2 and TRBJ2-3; TRBD2 aligns across 11 bases. CDR3 length equals 14 residues. Germline lookup yields CDR1 LGHNA and CDR2 YNFKEQ. J gave up 5 bases and V 2 bases, and 0 bases lay outside the gene matches. CDR3 coding DNA: TGTGCCAGCAGCCAACTAGCGGGGGGAGATACGCAGTATTTT. It codes for CASSQLAGGDTQYF.

The genes are TRBV29-1 and TRBJ1-5, with 8 bases lining up with TRBD1. J gave up 4 bases and V 7 bases, and 3 bases lay outside the gene matches. The CDR3 is made up of 12 amino acids. Germline CDR1 is SQVTM and CDR2 is ANQGSEA. CDR3 amino acids: CSADRGNQPQHF. In nucleotides, the CDR3 is TGCAGCGCTGACAGGGGAAATCAGCCCCAGCATTTT.

The V call is TRBV19, the J call TRBJ1-2; no definite D call. This CDR3 comprises 12 residues. From germline, CDR1 is LNHDA and CDR2 SQIVND (reference sequence). Trimming shortened V by 7 bases and J by 3 bases, and 9 bases separated the two germline ends. In DNA form, the CDR3 reads TGTGCCAGTACGGAGGGTTACTATGGCTACACCTTC. The encoded protein is CASTEGYYGYTF.

The rearrangement links TRBV30 to TRBJ2-7; D might be TRBD2 (5 bases). V was cut by 3 bases and J by 2 bases, with 14 bases left in between. Germline V lookup: CDR1 GTSNPN, CDR2 SVGIG (reference sequence). The CDR3 length is 14 residues. The CDR3 DNA is TGTGCCTGGAGCAGAGGGCAGACGCCCTACGAGCAGTACTTC. Protein sequence: CAWSRGQTPYEQYF. The entire variable domain, with the rest obtained from reference TRBV30 and TRBJ2-7, is as follows: SQTIHQWPATLVQPVGSPLSLECTVEGTSNPNLYWYRQAAGRGLQLLFYSVGIGQISSEVPQNLSASRPQDRQFILSSKKLLLSDSGFYLCAWSRGQTPYEQYFGPGTRLTVT.

The chain links TRBV7-9 to TRBJ2-7; D is perhaps TRBD1 (5 bases). Trimming stripped 2 bases from V and 3 bases from J, with 11 bases between. Germline V gene lookup returns CDR1 SEHNR and CDR2 FQNEAQ (reference sequence). This CDR3 comprises 14 residues. CDR3 nucleotide sequence: TGTGCCAGCAGCTTACAGGGAATCGGCTACGAGCAGTACTTC. Its translation: CASSLQGIGYEQYF.

J is TRBJ1-5 and V is TRBV7-9; a possible D gene is TRBD1 (5 bases). CDR1 and CDR2 from the germline V gene are SEHNR and FQNEAQ (reference sequence). The CDR3 is 15 residues long. The V end lost 3 bases, the J end lost 0 bases, and 9 bases lay between the germline ends. The CDR3 nucleotides are TGTGCCAGCAGCTTGGGGGATTATAGCAATCAGCCCCAGCATTTT. It specifies CASSLGDYSNQPQHF.

The gene calls are TRBV6-5 and TRBJ2-7, with 9 bases aligning to TRBD1. The trim removed 7 bases at V and 3 bases at J, leaving 10 bases unmatched. The CDR3 loop spans 15 amino acids. Germline V gene data show CDR1 as MNHEY and CDR2 as SVGAGI. The CDR3 DNA follows: TGTGCCAGCAAGAACGGACAGGGGAGAATCTACGAGCAGTACTTC. Protein: CASKNGQGRIYEQYF.

The chain uses TRBV5-4 and TRBJ2-5, with 13 bases lining up with TRBD2. CDR1 is SGHNT, CDR2 YYREEE, per germline (reference sequence). V dropped 3 bases and J dropped 4; count of bases not matched to a gene: 3. This CDR3 region has 15 residues. Here the CDR3 DNA reads TGTGCCAGCAGCTCTCGGACTAGCGGGGGAGAGACCCAGTACTTC. Its protein product is CASSSRTSGGETQYF.

This clone occurred a few times. This chain connects TRBV4-3 to TRBJ2-1, with TRBD2 matching over 8 bases. V lost 1 base, J lost 15 bases, and 8 bases stayed unmatched. Looked up from germline, CDR1 is LGHNA and CDR2 is YSLEER. The CDR3 extends over 13 amino acids. CDR3 sequence reads: CASSQVLLAGTFF. The CDR3 coding sequence is TGCGCCAGCAGCCAAGTTCTTTTAGCGGGGACGTTCTTC.

This clone has a single count. The rearrangement uses TRBV27 and TRBJ2-3; D ambiguous. The germline V gene encodes CDR1 MNHEY and CDR2 SMNVEV (reference sequence). The CDR3 is 15 residues long. V dropped 3 bases and J dropped 2 bases, with 12 bases sitting between them. The DNA for the CDR3 is TGTGCCAGCAGTTTGCTCTTTGACAACACAGATACGCAGTATTTT. This encodes CASSLLFDNTDTQYF.

The chain couples TRBV30 to TRBJ1-5; perhaps TRBD1 as D (5 bases). The CDR3 length is 12 residues. V dropped 5 bases and J dropped 5 bases, with 10 bases sitting between them. Germline lookup yields CDR1 GTSNPN and CDR2 SVGIG (reference sequence). The CDR3 sequence is CAWGGSYQPQHF. CDR3 nucleotide sequence: TGTGCCTGGGGGGGGTCCTATCAGCCCCAGCATTTT.

The rearrangement uses TRBV2 and TRBJ1-1; TRBD1 is a possible D gene (6 bases). V shed 6 bases and J shed 0 bases, with 20 bases lying between them. The germline CDR1 and CDR2 sequences are SNHLY and FYNNEI. This CDR3 is 17 amino acids long. CDR3 sequence reads: CASSRSSGVVVNTEAFF. The CDR3 DNA reads as TGTGCCAGCAGCCGAAGTTCAGGGGTGGTTGTGAACACTGAAGCTTTCTTT.

The CDR3 spells CASSTGYNEQFF. CDR3 DNA: TGTGCCAGCAGCACAGGGTACAATGAGCAGTTCTTC. The V and J genes are TRBV4-2 and TRBJ2-1; D might be TRBD1 (6 bases). The germline CDR1 and CDR2 sequences are LGHNA and YNFKEQ. The CDR3 runs 12 residues. V was pared by 5 bases and J by 4 bases, with 6 bases between.

The chain links TRBV4-1 to TRBJ2-7, with TRBD2 matching 9 bases. This CDR3 contains 13 residues. V was clipped by 4 bases and J by 10 bases; unmatched bases: 8. The germline CDR1 and CDR2 sequences are MGHRA and YSYEKL. The CDR3 nucleotides are TGCGCCAGCAGCCCGGCGGGGGGGCTCGGACAGTACTTC. It encodes CASSPAGGLGQYF.

V gene TRBV5-1 combines with J gene TRBJ2-2; 12 bases match TRBD2. Germline CDR1 and CDR2: SGHRS and YFSETQ. The CDR3 loop spans 16 amino acids. Trimming removed 4 bases from V and 6 bases from J; junction bases left unmatched: 7. The CDR3 sequence is CASSLLAGGPPGELFF. DNA for the CDR3: TGCGCCAGCAGCCTCCTAGCGGGGGGGCCTCCCGGGGAGCTGTTTTTT.

This rearrangement joins TRBV27 to TRBJ2-2; D unresolved. The CDR3 is 16 amino acids. Germline V gene data show CDR1 as MNHEY and CDR2 as SMNVEV (reference sequence). V dropped 5 bases and J dropped 1 base, with 14 bases sitting between them. In DNA, the CDR3 is TGTGCCAGCAGTCGTAACGTGGGGTTGAACACCGGGGAGCTGTTTTTT. Its protein is CASSRNVGLNTGELFF.